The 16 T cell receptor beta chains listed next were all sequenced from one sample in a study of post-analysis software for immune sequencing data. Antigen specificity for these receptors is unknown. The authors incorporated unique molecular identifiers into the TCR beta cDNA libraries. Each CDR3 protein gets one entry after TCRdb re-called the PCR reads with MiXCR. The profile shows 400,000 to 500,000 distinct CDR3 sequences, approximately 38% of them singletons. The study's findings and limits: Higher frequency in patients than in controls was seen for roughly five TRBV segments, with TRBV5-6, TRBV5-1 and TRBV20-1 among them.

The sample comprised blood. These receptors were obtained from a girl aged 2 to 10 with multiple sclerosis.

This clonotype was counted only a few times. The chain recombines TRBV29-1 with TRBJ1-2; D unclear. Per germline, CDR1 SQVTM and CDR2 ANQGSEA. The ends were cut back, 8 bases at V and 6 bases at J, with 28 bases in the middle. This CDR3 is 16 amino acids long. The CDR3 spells CSLVGKTESQGHGYTF. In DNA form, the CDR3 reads TGCAGCTTGGTCGGAAAAACAGAGAGTCAAGGTCATGGCTACACCTTC.

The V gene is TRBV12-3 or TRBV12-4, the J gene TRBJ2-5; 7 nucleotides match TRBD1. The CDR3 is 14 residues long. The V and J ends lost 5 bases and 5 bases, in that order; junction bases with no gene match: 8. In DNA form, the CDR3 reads TGTGCCAGCAGTCTGACAGGGAGAAGTGAGACCCAGTACTTC. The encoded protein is CASSLTGRSETQYF.

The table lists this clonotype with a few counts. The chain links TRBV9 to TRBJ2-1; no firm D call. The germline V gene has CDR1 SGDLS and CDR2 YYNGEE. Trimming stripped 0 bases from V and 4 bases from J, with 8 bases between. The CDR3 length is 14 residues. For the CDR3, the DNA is TGTGCCAGCAGCGTAGGGCCAGATTACAATGAGCAGTTCTTC. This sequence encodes CASSVGPDYNEQFF.

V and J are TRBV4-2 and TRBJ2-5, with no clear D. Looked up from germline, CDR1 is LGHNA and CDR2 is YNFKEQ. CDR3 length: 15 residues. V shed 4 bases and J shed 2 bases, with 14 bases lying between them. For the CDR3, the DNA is TGTGCCAGCAGCCGAGATTGGGCGGAACAAGAGACCCAGTACTTC. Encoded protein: CASSRDWAEQETQYF.

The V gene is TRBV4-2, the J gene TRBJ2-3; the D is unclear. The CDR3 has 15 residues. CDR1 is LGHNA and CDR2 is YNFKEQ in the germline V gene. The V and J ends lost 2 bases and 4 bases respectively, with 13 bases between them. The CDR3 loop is CASSQLVRAPDTQYF. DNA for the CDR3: TGTGCCAGCAGCCAACTCGTTAGGGCCCCAGATACGCAGTATTTT.

The CDR3 loop reads CASSPQAHPSTDTQYF. In DNA, the CDR3 is TGTGCCAGCTCACCACAGGCTCACCCTAGCACAGATACGCAGTATTTT. The genes are TRBV18 and TRBJ2-3; no clear D gene. The V and J ends lost 1 base and 0 bases respectively, with 11 bases between them. The CDR3 runs to 16 residues. Germline V gene sequence: CDR1 KGHSH, CDR2 LQKENI.

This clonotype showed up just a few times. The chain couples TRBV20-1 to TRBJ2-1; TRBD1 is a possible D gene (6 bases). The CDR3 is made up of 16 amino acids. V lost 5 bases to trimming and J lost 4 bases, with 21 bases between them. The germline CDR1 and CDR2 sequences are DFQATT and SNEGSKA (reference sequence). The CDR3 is CSAVRAPGTRYNEQFF. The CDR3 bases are TGCAGTGCTGTCCGGGCTCCGGGGACAAGGTACAATGAGCAGTTCTTC.

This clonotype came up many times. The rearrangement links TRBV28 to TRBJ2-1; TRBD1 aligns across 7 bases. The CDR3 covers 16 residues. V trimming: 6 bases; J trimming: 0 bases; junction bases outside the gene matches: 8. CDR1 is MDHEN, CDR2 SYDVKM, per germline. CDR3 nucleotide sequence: TGTGCCAGCAGCCCCGGACAGGCCCGCTCCTACAATGAGCAGTTCTTC. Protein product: CASSPGQARSYNEQFF. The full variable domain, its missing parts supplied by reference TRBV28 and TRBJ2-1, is DVKVTQSSRYLVKRTGEKVFLECVQDMDHENMFWYRQDPGLGLRLIYFSYDVKMKEKGDIPEGYSVSREKKERFSLILESASTNQTSMYLCASSPGQARSYNEQFFGPGTRLTVL.

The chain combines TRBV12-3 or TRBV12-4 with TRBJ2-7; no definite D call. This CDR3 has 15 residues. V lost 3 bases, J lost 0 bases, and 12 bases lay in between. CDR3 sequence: CASSFLAQDSYEQYF. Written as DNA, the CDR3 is TGTGCCAGCAGTTTCCTCGCGCAGGACTCCTACGAGCAGTACTTC.

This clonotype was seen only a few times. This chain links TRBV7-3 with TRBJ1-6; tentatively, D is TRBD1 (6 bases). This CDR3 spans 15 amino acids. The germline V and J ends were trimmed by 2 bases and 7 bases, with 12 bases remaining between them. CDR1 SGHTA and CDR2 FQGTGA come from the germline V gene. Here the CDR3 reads CASSLSAGGNSPLHF. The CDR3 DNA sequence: TGTGCCAGCAGCTTATCCGCGGGGGGCAATTCACCCCTCCACTTT.

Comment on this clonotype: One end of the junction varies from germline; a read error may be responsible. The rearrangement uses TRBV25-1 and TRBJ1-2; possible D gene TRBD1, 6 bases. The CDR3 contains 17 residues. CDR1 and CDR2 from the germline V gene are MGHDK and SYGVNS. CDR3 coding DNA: TGTGCCGGCAGTGAGGGGGGTACAGGGAAGATTAACTATGGCTACACCTTC. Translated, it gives CAGSEGGTGKINYGYTF.

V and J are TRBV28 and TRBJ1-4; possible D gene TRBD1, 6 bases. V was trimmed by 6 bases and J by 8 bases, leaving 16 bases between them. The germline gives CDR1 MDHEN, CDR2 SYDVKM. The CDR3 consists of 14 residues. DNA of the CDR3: TGTGCCAGCAGACCACAGGGAGGGGGAGAAAAACTGTTTTTT. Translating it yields CASRPQGGGEKLFF.

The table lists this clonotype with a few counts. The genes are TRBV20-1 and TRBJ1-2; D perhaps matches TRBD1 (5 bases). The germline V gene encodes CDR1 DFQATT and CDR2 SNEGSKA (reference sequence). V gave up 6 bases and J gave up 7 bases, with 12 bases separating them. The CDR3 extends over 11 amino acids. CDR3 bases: TGCAGTGCCAGGGACCTCGGTGGCTACACCTTC. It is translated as CSARDLGGYTF.

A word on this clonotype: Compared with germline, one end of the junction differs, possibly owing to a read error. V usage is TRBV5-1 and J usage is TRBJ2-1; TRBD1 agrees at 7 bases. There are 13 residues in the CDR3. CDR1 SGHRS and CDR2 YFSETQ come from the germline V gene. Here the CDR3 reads CAGSSRQGWRQFF. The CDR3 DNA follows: TGCGCCGGCAGCTCCAGACAGGGATGGAGGCAGTTCTTC.

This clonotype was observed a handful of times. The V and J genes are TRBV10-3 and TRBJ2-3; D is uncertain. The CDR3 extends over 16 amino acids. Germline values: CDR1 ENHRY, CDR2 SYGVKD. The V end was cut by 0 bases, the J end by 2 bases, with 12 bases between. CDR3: CAISESGRSNTDTQYF. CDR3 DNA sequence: TGTGCCATCAGTGAGTCCGGCAGGTCAAACACAGATACGCAGTATTTT.

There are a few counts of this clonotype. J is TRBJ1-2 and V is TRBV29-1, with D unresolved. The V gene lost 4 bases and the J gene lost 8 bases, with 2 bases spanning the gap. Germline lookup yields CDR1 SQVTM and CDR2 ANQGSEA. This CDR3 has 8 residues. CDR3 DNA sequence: TGCAGCGTTGGGGGCTACACCTTC. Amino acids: CSVGGYTF.